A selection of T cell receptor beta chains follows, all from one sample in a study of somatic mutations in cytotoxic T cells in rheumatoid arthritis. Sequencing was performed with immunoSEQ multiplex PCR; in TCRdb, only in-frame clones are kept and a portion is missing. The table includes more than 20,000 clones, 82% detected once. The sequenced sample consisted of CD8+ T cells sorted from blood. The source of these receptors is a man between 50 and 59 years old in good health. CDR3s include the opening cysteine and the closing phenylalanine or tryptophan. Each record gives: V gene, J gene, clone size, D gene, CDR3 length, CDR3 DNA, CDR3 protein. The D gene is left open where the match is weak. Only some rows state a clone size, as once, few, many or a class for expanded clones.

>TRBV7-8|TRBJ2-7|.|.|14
TGTGCCAGCAGCTTAGAGGGCAGCTACTACGAGCAGTACTTC
CASSLEGSYYEQYF
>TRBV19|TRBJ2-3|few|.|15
TGTGCCAGTACCCTTGGGGCTGGACAAACAGATACGCAGTATTTT
CASTLGAGQTDTQYF
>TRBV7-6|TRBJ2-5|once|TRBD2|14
TGTGCCAGCAGCTCCTCTAGCGGGGTGGAGACCCAGTACTTC
CASSSSSGVETQYF
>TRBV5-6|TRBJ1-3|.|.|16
TGTGCCAGCAGCCCTCTTTCTTCGGGAACTGGAAACACCATATATTTT
CASSPLSSGTGNTIYF
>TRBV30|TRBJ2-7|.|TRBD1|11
TGTGCCGGGACAGACTCCTACGAGCAGTACTTC
CAGTDSYEQYF
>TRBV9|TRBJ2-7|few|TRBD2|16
TGTGCCAGCAGCGTAGGGGCGGGAGCTGCATCCTACGAGCAGTACTTC
CASSVGAGAASYEQYF
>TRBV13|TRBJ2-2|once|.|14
TGTGCCAGCAAAGACAGGCATGTCGCCGGGGAGCTGTTTTTT
CASKDRHVAGELFF
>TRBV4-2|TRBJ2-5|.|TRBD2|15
TGTGCCAGCAGCCAAGATACTGGGGAGGGGGAGACCCAGTACTTC
CASSQDTGEGETQYF
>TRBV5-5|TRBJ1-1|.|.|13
TGTGCCAGCAGCTTGGGGCGGAACACTGAAGCTTTCTTT
CASSLGRNTEAFF
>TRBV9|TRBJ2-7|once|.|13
TGTGCCAGCAGCGTAGACAGTAGCAACGAGCAGTACTTC
CASSVDSSNEQYF
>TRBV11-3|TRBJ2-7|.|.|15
TGTGCCAGCAGCCAGATTCAGAAGGCCACTTTCGAGCAGTACTTC
CASSQIQKATFEQYF
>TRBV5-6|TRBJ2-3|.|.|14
TGTGCCAGCAGCTTGGGGCAGGGGTTAGGTACGCAGTATTTT
CASSLGQGLGTQYF
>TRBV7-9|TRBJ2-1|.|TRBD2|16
TGTGCCAGCAGCCCGACTAGCCCAAGCTCCTACAATGAGCAGTTCTTC
CASSPTSPSSYNEQFF
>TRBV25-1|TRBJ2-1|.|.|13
TGTGCCAGCAGCCCGGGAGAAGTCCATGAGCAGTTCTTC
CASSPGEVHEQFF
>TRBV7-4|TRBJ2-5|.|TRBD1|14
TGTGCCAGCAGCCCAGGGACAGCCCAAGAGACCCAGTACTTC
CASSPGTAQETQYF
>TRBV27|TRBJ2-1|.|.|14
TGTGCCAGCAGTTTGGTACCATTTCACAATGAGCAGTTCTTC
CASSLVPFHNEQFF
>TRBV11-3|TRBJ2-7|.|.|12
TGTGCCAGCAGCTTTGACCCCCGGGAGCAGTACTTC
CASSFDPREQYF
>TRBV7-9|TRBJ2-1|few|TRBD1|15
TGTGCCAGCAGCTCGACAGGGGCATCGTTTGGTGAGCAGTTCTTC
CASSSTGASFGEQFF
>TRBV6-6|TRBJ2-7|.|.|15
TGTGCCAGCAGTTACTCAGGGGGGGGGTCCTACGAGCAGTACTTC
CASSYSGGGSYEQYF
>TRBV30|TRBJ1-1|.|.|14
TGTGCCTGGAGTGGAAGGCCTATTGTCACTGAAGCTTTCTTT
CAWSGRPIVTEAFF
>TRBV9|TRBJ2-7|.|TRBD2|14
TGTGCCAGCAGCGTAGGGGGAGGGTCCGACGAGCAGTACTTC
CASSVGGGSDEQYF
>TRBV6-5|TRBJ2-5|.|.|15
TGTGCCAGCAGTTGGGGGGGCGGGGCGAGGGAGACCCAGTACTTC
CASSWGGGARETQYF
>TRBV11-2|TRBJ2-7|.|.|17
TGTGCCAGCAGCTTAGATGAGGACTCAGTAGGCGTTTACGAGCAGTACTTC
CASSLDEDSVGVYEQYF
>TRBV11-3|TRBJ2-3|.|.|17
TGTGCCAGCAGCCCGAGCTTAGCGGCGGCTAGCACAGATACGCAGTATTTT
CASSPSLAAASTDTQYF
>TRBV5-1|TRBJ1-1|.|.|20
TGCGCCAGCAGCTTGGACCTGGCGGGGGTCCAACACCGGTTGAACACTGAAGCTTTCTTT
CASSLDLAGVQHRLNTEAFF
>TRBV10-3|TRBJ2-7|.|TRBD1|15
TGTGCCATCAGCGTCCGGGACAGGGATTCCTACGAGCAGTACTTC
CAISVRDRDSYEQYF
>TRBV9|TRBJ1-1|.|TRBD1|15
TGTGCCAGCAGCGTAGTAGGACAGGCTAACTTAGAAGCTTTCTTT
CASSVVGQANLEAFF
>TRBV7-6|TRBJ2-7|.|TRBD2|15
TGTGCCAGCAGCTTACGGGGAGCGGGAGACTACGAGCAGTACTTC
CASSLRGAGDYEQYF
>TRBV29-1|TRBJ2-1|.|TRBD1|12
TGCAGCGCTTGGACAGGGCACGATGAGCAGTTCTTC
CSAWTGHDEQFF
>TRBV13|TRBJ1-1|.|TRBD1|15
TGTGCCACGGGGACAGCCAGGGCCCTGAACACTGAAGCTTTCTTT
CATGTARALNTEAFF
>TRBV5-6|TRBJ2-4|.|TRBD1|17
TGTGCCAGCAGCTTGGGCGGGGACAGGGGAGCCAAAAACATTCAGTACTTC
CASSLGGDRGAKNIQYF
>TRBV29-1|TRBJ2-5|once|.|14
TGCAGCGTTCAAAAAAACCAGGGGGGAGAGACCCAGTACTTC
CSVQKNQGGETQYF
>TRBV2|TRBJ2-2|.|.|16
TGTGCCAGCAGTGGTGGGCGATCAATGGACACCGGGGAGCTGTTTTTT
CASSGGRSMDTGELFF
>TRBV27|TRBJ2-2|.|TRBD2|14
TGTGCCAGCAGTTTCGGGGGGGCAGGCGGGGAGCTGTTTTTT
CASSFGGAGGELFF
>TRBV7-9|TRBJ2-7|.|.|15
TGTGCCAGCAGCCATCGCGGACGGAACGATTACGAGCAGTACTTC
CASSHRGRNDYEQYF
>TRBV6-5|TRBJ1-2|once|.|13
TGTGCCAGCAGCCCCTCCGGGGGCTGGGGCTACACCTTC
CASSPSGGWGYTF
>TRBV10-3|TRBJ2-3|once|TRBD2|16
TGTGCCATCAGTGCGGGTAGCGGGAGTTTCCCAGATACGCAGTATTTT
CAISAGSGSFPDTQYF
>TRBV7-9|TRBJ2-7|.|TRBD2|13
TGTGCCAGCAGCCCTAGCGGGCACTACGAGCAGTACTTC
CASSPSGHYEQYF
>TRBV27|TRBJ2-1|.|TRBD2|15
TGTGCCAGCAGTTTACCGGGACTAGCGGGCAATGAGCAGTTCTTC
CASSLPGLAGNEQFF
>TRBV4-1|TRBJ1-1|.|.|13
TGCGCCAGCAGCCAGTCAGGGCGCACTGAAGCTTTCTTT
CASSQSGRTEAFF
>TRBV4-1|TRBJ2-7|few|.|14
TGCGCCAGCAGCCAATTATCCCGCGCCTACGAGCAGTACTTC
CASSQLSRAYEQYF
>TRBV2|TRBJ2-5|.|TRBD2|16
TGTGCCAGCAGCCCTGGACTAGACTACGCTCGAGAGACCCAGTACTTC
CASSPGLDYARETQYF
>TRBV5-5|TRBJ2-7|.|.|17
TGTGCCAGCAGCTTGGATGGTCTACTTGACTCAGACTACGAGCAGTACTTC
CASSLDGLLDSDYEQYF
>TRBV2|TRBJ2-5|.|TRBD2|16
TGTGCCAGCACCCCCATACTAGCGGGAGGTAGAGAGACCCAGTACTTC
CASTPILAGGRETQYF
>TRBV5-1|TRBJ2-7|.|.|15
TGCGCCAGCAGCTTGGCCAGAGGGCTTTCCTACGAGCAGTACTTC
CASSLARGLSYEQYF
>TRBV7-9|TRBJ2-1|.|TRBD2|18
TGTGCCAGCAGCTTAGCGGCCTCTTGGACTAGCGGTTACAATGAGCAGTTCTTC
CASSLAASWTSGYNEQFF
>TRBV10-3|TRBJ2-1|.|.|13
TGTGCCATCAGTGAAACGAGTTACAATGAGCAGTTCTTC
CAISETSYNEQFF
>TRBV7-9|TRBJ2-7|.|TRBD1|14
TGTGCCAGCAGCTCTCGGGACAGGGGTTACGAGCAGTACTTC
CASSSRDRGYEQYF
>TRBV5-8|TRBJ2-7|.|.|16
TGTGCCAGCAGCTTGGTTTTCGGGGGAGGCGGGTACGAGCAGTACTTC
CASSLVFGGGGYEQYF
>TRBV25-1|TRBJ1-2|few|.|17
TGTGCCAGCAGTGAATGGACAGCGGACCATTTCGGCTATGGCTACACCTTC
CASSEWTADHFGYGYTF
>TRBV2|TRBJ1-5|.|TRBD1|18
TGTGCCAGCAGTGAAGTTTGGGACAGCTACTCGCCGTCACGGCCCCAGCATTTT
CASSEVWDSYSPSRPQHF
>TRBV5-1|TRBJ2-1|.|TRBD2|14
TGCGCCAGCAGCTTAGCGGGAGGGCCACGTGAGCAGTTCTTC
CASSLAGGPREQFF
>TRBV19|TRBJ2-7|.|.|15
TGTGCCAGTAGCCTCACTAGGACGGACGTGGGTGAGCAGTACTTC
CASSLTRTDVGEQYF
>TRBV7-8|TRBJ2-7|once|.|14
TGTGCCAGCAGCGGGGGGGGCAGTACCTACGAGCAGTACTTC
CASSGGGSTYEQYF
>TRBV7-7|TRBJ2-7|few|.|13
TGTGCCAGCAGCTTAGGGCCGATCTACGAGCAGTACTTC
CASSLGPIYEQYF